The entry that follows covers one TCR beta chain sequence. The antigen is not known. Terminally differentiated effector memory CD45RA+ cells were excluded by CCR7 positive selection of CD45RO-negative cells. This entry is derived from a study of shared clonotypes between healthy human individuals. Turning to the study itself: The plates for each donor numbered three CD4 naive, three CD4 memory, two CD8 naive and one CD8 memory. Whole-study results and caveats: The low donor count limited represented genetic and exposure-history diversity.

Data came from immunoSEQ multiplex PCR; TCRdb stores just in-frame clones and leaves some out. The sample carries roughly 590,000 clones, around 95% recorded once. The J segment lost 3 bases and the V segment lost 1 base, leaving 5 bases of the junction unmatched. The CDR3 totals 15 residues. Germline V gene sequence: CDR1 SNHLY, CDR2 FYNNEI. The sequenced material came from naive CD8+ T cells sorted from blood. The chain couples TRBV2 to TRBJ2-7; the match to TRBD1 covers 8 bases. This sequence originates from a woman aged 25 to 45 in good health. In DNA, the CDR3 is TGTGCCAGCAGTGAAGTCGTGACAGGGGACTACGAGCAGTACTTC. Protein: CASSEVVTGDYEQYF. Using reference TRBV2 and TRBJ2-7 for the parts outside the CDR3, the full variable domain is EPEVTQTPSHQVTQMGQEVILRCVPISNHLYFYWYRQILGQKVEFLVSFYNNEISEKSEIFDDQFSVERPDGSNFTLKIRSTKLEDSAMYFCASSEVVTGDYEQYFGPGTRLTVT.